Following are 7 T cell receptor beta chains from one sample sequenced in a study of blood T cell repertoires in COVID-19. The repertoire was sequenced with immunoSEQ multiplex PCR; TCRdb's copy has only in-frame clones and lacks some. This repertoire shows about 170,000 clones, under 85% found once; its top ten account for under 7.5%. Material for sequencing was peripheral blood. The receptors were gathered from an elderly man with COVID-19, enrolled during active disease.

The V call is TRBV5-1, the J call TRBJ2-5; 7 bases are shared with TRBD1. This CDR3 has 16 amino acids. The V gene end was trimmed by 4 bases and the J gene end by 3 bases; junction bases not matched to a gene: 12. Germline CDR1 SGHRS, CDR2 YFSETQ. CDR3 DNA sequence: TGCGCCAGCAGCCCACTATCAGCTCAGGGGGAAGAGACCCAGTACTTC. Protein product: CASSPLSAQGEETQYF. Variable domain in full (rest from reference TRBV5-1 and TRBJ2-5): KAGVTQTPRYLIKTRGQQVTLSCSPISGHRSVSWYQQTPGQGLQFLFEYFSETQRNKGNFPGRFSGRQFSNSRSEMNVSTLELGDSALYLCASSPLSAQGEETQYFGPGTRLLVL.

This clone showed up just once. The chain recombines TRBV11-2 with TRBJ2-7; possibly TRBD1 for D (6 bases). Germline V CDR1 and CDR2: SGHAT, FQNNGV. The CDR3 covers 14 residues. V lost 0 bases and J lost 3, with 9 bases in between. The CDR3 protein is CASSLEGAVYEQYF. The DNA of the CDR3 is TGTGCCAGCAGCTTAGAGGGGGCAGTCTACGAGCAGTACTTC.

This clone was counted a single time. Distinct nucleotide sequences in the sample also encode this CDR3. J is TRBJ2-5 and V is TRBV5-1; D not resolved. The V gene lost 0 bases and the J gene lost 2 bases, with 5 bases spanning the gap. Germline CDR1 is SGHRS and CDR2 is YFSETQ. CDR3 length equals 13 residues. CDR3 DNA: TGCGCCAGCAGCTTGGGCGGTCAAGAGACCCAGTACTTC. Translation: CASSLGGQETQYF.

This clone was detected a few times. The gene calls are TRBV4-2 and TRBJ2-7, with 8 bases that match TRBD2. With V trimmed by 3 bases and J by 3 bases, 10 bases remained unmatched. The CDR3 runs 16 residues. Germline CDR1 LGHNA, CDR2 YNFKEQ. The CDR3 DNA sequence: TGTGCCAGCAGCCAGAGAACGGGACTAGGCCTCTACGAGCAGTACTTC. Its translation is CASSQRTGLGLYEQYF.

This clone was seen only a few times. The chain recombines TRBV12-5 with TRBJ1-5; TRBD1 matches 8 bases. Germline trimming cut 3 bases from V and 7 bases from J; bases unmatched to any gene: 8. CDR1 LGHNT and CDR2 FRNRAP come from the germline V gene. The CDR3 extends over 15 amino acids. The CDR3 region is CASGFSGTGGQPQHF. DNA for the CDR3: TGTGCTAGTGGTTTTTCCGGGACAGGAGGACAGCCCCAGCATTTT.

In nucleotides, the CDR3 is TGCGCCAGCAGCACTTACACCGGGACAACGATTACCTACGAGCAGTACTTC. It codes for CASSTYTGTTITYEQYF. This chain uses TRBV5-1 with TRBJ2-7, with D perhaps TRBD1 (6 bases). This CDR3 contains 17 residues. Per the germline V gene, CDR1 is SGHRS and CDR2 is YFSETQ. V gave up 4 bases and J gave up 2 bases, with 22 bases separating them.

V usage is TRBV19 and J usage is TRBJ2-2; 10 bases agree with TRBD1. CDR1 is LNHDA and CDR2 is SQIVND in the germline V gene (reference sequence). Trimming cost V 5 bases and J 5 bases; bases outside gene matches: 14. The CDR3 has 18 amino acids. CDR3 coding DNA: TGTGCCAGTAGTCTCCCTACGAGACAGGGGGCAAGGACCGGGGAGCTGTTTTTT. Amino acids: CASSLPTRQGARTGELFF.